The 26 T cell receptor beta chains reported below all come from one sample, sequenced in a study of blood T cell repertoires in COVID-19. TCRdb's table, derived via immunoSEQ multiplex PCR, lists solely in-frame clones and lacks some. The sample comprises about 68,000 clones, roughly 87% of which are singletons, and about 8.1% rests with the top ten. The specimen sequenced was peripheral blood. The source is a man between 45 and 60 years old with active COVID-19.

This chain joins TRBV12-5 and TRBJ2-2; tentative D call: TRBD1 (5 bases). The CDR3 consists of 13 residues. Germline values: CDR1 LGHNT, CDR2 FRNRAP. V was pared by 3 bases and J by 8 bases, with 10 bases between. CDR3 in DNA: TGTGCTAGTGGTTTTCAGGGATCGGGGGAGCTGTTTTTT. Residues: CASGFQGSGELFF.

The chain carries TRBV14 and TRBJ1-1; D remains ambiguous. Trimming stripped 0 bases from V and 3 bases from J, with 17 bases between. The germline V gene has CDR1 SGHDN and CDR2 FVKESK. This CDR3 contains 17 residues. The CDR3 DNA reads TGTGCCAGCAGCCAAGAGTTGGGCCCTCTCTTGGACACTGAAGCTTTCTTT. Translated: CASSQELGPLLDTEAFF.

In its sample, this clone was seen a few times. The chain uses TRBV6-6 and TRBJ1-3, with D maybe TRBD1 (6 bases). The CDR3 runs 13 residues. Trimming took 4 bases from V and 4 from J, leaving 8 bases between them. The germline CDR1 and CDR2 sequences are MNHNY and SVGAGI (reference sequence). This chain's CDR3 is CASSSGVGNTIYF. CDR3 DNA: TGTGCCAGCAGTTCAGGGGTAGGAAACACCATATATTTT.

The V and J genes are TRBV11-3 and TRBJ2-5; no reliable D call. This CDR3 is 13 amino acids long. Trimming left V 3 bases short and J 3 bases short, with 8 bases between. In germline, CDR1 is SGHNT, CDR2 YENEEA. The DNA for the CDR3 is TGTGCCAGCAGCTTCAAGAGCGAAGAGACCCAGTACTTC. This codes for CASSFKSEETQYF.

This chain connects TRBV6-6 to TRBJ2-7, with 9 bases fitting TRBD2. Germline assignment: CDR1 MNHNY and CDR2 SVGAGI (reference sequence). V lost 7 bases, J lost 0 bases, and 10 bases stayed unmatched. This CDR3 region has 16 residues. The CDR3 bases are TGTGCCAGCAAACCTACGAGCGGGGGGAGCTCCTACGAGCAGTACTTC. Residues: CASKPTSGGSSYEQYF.

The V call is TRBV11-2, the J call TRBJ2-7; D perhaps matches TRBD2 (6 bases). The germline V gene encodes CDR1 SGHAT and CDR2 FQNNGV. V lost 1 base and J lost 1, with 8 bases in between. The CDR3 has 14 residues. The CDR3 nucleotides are TGTGCCAGCAGCTTAGGACGGGGGTCCTACGAGCAGTACTTC. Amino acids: CASSLGRGSYEQYF.

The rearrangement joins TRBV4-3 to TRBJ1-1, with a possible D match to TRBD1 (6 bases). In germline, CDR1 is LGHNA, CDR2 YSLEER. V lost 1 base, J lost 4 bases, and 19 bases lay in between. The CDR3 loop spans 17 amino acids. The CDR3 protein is CASSQVQQGVGSTEAFF. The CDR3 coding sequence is TGCGCCAGCAGCCAAGTTCAACAGGGCGTTGGTAGCACTGAAGCTTTCTTT.

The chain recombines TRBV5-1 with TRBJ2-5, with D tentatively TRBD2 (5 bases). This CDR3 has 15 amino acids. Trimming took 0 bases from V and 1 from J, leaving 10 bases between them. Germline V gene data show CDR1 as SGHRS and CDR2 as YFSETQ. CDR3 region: CASSLAGAVQETQYF. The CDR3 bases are TGCGCCAGCAGCTTGGCCGGAGCGGTCCAAGAGACCCAGTACTTC.

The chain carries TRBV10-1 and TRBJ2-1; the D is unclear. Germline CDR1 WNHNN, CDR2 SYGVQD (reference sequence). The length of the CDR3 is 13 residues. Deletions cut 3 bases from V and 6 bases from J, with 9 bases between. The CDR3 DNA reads TGCGCCAGCAGTGAAAATAGTATCAATGAGCAGTTCTTC. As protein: CASSENSINEQFF.

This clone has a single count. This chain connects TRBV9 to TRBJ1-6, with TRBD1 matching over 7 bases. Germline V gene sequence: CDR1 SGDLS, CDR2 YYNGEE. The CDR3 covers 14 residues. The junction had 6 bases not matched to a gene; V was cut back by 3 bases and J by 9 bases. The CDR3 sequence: CASSAGQLLSPLHF. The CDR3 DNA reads TGTGCCAGCAGCGCGGGACAGCTTCTTTCACCCCTCCACTTT.

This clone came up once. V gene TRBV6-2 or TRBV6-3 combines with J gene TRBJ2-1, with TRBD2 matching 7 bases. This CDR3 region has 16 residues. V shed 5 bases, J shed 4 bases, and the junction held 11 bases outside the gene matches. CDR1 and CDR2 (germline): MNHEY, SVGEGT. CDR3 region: CASSTPSSGVYNEQFF. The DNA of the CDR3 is TGTGCCAGCAGTACCCCCTCAAGCGGGGTATACAATGAGCAGTTCTTC.

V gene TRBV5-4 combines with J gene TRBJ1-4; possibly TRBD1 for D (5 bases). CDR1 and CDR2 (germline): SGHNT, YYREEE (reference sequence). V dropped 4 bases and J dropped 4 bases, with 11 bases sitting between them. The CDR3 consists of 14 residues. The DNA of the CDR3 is TGTGCCAGCAGCGCGGGACTGGATAATGAAAAACTGTTTTTT. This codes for CASSAGLDNEKLFF.

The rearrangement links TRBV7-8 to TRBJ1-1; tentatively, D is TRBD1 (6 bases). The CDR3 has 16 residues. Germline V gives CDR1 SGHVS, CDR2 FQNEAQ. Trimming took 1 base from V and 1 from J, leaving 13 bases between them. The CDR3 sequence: CASSLVGRGQNTEAFF. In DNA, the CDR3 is TGTGCCAGCAGCTTAGTAGGGAGGGGACAGAACACTGAAGCTTTCTTT. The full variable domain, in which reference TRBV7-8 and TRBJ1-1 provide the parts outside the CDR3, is GAGVSQSPRYKVAKRGQDVALRCDPISGHVSLFWYQQALGQGPEFLTYFQNEAQLDKSGLPSDRFFAERPEGSVSTLKIQRTQQEDSAVYLCASSLVGRGQNTEAFFGQGTRLTVV.

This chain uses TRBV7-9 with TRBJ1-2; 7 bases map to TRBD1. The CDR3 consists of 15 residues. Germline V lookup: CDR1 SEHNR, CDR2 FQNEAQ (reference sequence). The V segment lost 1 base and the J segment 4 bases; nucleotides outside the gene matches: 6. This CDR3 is CASSLVVTGTYGYTF. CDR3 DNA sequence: TGTGCCAGCAGCTTAGTAGTGACAGGGACCTATGGCTACACCTTC.

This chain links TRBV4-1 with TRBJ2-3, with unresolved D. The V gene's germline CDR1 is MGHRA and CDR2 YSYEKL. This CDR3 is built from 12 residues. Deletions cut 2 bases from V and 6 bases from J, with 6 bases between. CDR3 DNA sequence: TGCGCCAGCAGCCAATCCGGGGATACGCAGTATTTT. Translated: CASSQSGDTQYF.

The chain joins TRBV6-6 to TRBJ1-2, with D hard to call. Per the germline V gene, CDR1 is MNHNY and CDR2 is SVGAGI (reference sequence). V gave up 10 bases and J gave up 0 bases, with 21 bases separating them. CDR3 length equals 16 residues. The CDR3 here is CATGGSGERANYGYTF. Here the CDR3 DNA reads TGTGCCACGGGAGGCAGCGGGGAGCGAGCTAACTATGGCTACACCTTC.

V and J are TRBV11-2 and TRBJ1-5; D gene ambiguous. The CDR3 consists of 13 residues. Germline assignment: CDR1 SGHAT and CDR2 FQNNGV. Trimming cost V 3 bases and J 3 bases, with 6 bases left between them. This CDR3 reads CASSFGNNQPQHF. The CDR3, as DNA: TGTGCCAGCAGCTTCGGGAACAATCAGCCCCAGCATTTT.

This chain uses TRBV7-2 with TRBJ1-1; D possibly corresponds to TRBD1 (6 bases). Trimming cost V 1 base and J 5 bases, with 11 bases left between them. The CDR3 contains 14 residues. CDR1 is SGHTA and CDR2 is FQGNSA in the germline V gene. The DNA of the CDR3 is TGTGCCAGCAGCTTAGAGCGGGGGCTGACTGAAGCTTTCTTT. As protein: CASSLERGLTEAFF.

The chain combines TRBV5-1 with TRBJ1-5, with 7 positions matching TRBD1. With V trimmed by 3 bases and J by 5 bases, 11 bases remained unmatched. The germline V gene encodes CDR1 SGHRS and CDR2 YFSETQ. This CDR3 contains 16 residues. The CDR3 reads CASSSLTGMIDQPQHF. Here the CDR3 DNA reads TGCGCCAGCAGCTCATTGACAGGGATGATAGATCAGCCCCAGCATTTT.

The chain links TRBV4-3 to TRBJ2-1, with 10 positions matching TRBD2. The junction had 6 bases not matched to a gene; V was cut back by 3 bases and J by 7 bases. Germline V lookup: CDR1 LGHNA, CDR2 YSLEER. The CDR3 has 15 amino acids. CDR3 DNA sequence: TGCGCCAGCAGCCACTACTGGACTAGCGGAAATGAGCAGTTCTTC. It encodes CASSHYWTSGNEQFF.

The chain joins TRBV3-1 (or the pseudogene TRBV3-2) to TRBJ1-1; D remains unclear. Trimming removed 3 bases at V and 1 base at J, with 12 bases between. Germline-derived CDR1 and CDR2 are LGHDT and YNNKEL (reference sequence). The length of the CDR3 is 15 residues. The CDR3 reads CASSHPGRPNTEAFF. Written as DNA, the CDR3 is TGTGCCAGCAGCCATCCTGGGAGGCCGAACACTGAAGCTTTCTTT.

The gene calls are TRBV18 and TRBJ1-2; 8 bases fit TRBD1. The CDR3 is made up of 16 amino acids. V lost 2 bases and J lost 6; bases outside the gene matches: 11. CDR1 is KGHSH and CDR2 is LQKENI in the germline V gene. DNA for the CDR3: TGTGCCAGCTCACCAAGCAGGGGGCGTATTGAGGATGGCTACACCTTC. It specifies CASSPSRGRIEDGYTF.

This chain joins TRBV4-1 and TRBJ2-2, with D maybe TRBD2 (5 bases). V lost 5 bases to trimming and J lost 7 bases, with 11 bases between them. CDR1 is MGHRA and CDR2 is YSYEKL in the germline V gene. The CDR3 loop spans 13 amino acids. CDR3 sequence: CASSYRGHGELFF. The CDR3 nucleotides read TGCGCCAGCAGCTACAGAGGGCACGGGGAGCTGTTTTTT.

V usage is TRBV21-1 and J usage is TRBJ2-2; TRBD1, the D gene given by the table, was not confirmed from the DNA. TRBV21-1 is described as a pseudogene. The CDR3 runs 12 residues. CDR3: CASTRGTGELFF. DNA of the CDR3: TGTGCCAGCACCAGGGGCACCGGGGAGCTGTTTTTT.

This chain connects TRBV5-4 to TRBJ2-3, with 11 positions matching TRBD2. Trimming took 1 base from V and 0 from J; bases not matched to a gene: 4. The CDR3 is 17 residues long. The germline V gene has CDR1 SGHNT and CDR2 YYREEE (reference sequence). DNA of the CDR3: TGTGCCAGCAGCTTGACTAGCGGGGGAACTAGCACAGATACGCAGTATTTT. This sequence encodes CASSLTSGGTSTDTQYF.

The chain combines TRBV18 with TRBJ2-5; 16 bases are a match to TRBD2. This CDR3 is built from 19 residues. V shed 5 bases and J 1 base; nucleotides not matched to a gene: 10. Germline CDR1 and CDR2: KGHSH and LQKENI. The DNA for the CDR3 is TGTGCCAGCTCATCCAGACCGGGACTAGCGGGGGGGCGCCAAGAGACCCAGTACTTC. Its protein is CASSSRPGLAGGRQETQYF.